The 4 T cell receptor beta chains listed next were all sequenced from one sample in a study of regulatory T cells in long-lasting Graves disease. Time point: persistent/refractory GD, antithyroid drugs over 5 years with positive TRAb. The TCR library was made from RNA extracted from PBMCs. Both iRepertoire HTBI primers and Arm-PCR of CDR3 regions were used to build the TCR beta libraries. Via MiXCR, TCRdb re-called the multiplex PCR reads, giving one row per CDR3 protein. The data contain 400,000 to 500,000 distinct CDR3 sequences, less than 25% of them seen just once; the ten biggest clones take up approximately 14%. Sequenced here: peripheral blood mononuclear cells (PBMCs), sampled when the disease was refractory, from a patient treated with antithyroid drugs. Every receptor here comes from a female donor with Graves disease.

With regard to this clonotype: A single base separates this from a much larger clone, so it may be a read error. The chain recombines TRBV2 with TRBJ1-6; D remains ambiguous. The germline V gene has CDR1 SNHLY and CDR2 FYNNEI. The CDR3 runs 15 residues. CDR3: CASTATVGYNLPLHF. The DNA of the CDR3 is TGTGCCAGCACCGCAACTGTGGGGTATAATTTACCCCTCCACTTT.

This clonotype was counted a single time. The chain uses TRBV7-9 and TRBJ1-4, with a possible D match to TRBD1 (5 bases). The CDR3 loop spans 15 amino acids. Per germline, CDR1 SEHNR and CDR2 FQNEAQ (reference sequence). Trimming removed 2 bases at V and 5 bases at J, with 12 bases between. The CDR3 sequence: CASSLNQGLNEKLFF. CDR3 nucleotide sequence: TGTGCCAGCAGCTTAAACCAGGGTTTGAATGAAAAACTGTTTTTT.

This clonotype was seen repeatedly, ten times or more. The chain employs TRBV6-1 and TRBJ2-5; TRBD1 aligns across 7 bases. The CDR3 is made up of 13 amino acids. CDR1 MNHNS and CDR2 SASEGT come from the germline V gene. V trimming: 5 bases; J trimming: 5 bases; junction bases outside the gene matches: 5. Here the CDR3 reads CASSTDRAETQYF. CDR3 DNA: TGTGCCAGCAGTACTGACAGGGCGGAGACCCAGTACTTC.

This clonotype was counted a few times. The gene calls are TRBV24-1 and TRBJ2-2, with a weak D call TRBD2 (6 bases). The CDR3 loop spans 14 amino acids. The germline V gene has CDR1 KGHDR and CDR2 SFDVKD. The V and J ends lost 4 bases and 5 bases respectively, with 10 bases between them. The CDR3 DNA is TGTGCCACCAGTGAGGGACTTCAAACCGGGGAGCTGTTTTTT. Its translation is CATSEGLQTGELFF.